Listed below are T cell receptor beta chains from one sample, sequenced in a study of blood T cells in healthy people across ages. TCRdb used MiXCR to reprocess the 5' RACE reads, holding one entry per CDR3 protein. Found here are about 1.8 million distinct CDR3 sequences, about 50% of them singletons; the top ten hold over 2%. The sequenced sample consisted of blood. These receptors all come from a woman in her 40s in good health. Both conserved end residues are part of each CDR3. The order of the fields is CDR3 protein, CDR3 DNA, V gene, J gene, clone size, D gene, CDR3 length. D genes are given only for firm matches. Some rows mark clone size as missing; the rest say once, few, many or name a class of expanded clone.

CDR3aa: CASIGTVLSGANVLTF; CDR3nt: TGTGCCAGCATCGGGACCGTCCTCTCTGGGGCCAACGTCCTGACTTTC; v_gene: TRBV12-3/TRBV12-4; j_gene: TRBJ2-6; abundance: -; d_gene: -; len: 16
CDR3aa: CASSEVLGQLRYEQYF; CDR3nt: TGTGCCAGCAGTGAAGTGCTTGGACAACTACGCTACGAGCAGTACTTC; v_gene: TRBV6-1; j_gene: TRBJ2-7; abundance: once; d_gene: -; len: 16
CDR3aa: CASSLAPGRARYSNQPQHF; CDR3nt: TGTGCCAGCAGTTTGGCCCCCGGCAGGGCCAGATATAGCAATCAGCCCCAGCATTTT; v_gene: TRBV12-3/TRBV12-4; j_gene: TRBJ1-5; abundance: -; d_gene: -; len: 19
CDR3aa: CSATEGETSGGSPYNEQFF; CDR3nt: TGCAGTGCTACCGAAGGGGAGACTAGCGGGGGATCCCCCTACAATGAGCAGTTCTTC; v_gene: TRBV20-1; j_gene: TRBJ2-1; abundance: -; d_gene: TRBD2; len: 19
CDR3aa: CATSDLQLSGASTDTQYF; CDR3nt: TGTGCCACCAGTGATTTGCAGTTGTCAGGGGCAAGCACAGATACGCAGTATTTT; v_gene: TRBV24-1; j_gene: TRBJ2-3; abundance: -; d_gene: -; len: 18
CDR3aa: CSASGRKETQYF; CDR3nt: TGCAGTGCTAGTGGCAGGAAAGAGACCCAGTACTTC; v_gene: TRBV20-1; j_gene: TRBJ2-5; abundance: few; d_gene: -; len: 12
CDR3aa: CASSQYSTDTQYF; CDR3nt: TGTGCCAGCAGCCAATACAGCACAGATACGCAGTATTTT; v_gene: TRBV7-2; j_gene: TRBJ2-3; abundance: -; d_gene: -; len: 13
CDR3aa: CSARDTGTALLEQFF; CDR3nt: TGCAGTGCTAGAGACACCGGGACAGCCCTTTTAGAGCAGTTCTTC; v_gene: TRBV20-1; j_gene: TRBJ2-1; abundance: -; d_gene: TRBD1; len: 15
CDR3aa: CASSQDTDYTF; CDR3nt: TGTGCCAGCAGCCAAGACACGGACTACACCTTC; v_gene: TRBV3-1; j_gene: TRBJ1-2; abundance: -; d_gene: -; len: 11
CDR3aa: CASSHQRGQGGEKLFF; CDR3nt: TGCGCCAGCAGCCACCAAAGGGGACAGGGAGGGGAAAAACTGTTTTTT; v_gene: TRBV4-1; j_gene: TRBJ1-4; abundance: -; d_gene: TRBD1; len: 16
CDR3aa: CASSQGGQPNEKLFF; CDR3nt: TGTGCCAGCAGCCAAGGGGGACAGCCTAATGAAAAACTGTTTTTT; v_gene: TRBV7-6; j_gene: TRBJ1-4; abundance: -; d_gene: TRBD1; len: 15
CDR3aa: CSALSGGRDTQYF; CDR3nt: TGCAGTGCTTTAAGCGGGGGCAGAGATACGCAGTATTTT; v_gene: TRBV20-1; j_gene: TRBJ2-3; abundance: -; d_gene: TRBD2; len: 13
CDR3aa: CASSYSVGLFPLHF; CDR3nt: TGTGCCAGCAGTTATTCCGTCGGGCTTTTCCCCCTCCACTTT; v_gene: TRBV6-2/TRBV6-3; j_gene: TRBJ1-6; abundance: few; d_gene: -; len: 14
CDR3aa: CASSLATLKSNQPQHF; CDR3nt: TGTGCCAGCAGCTTAGCGACGTTAAAGAGCAATCAGCCCCAGCATTTT; v_gene: TRBV7-2; j_gene: TRBJ1-5; abundance: -; d_gene: -; len: 16
CDR3aa: CASRHIDRGGYTF; CDR3nt: TGTGCCAGCAGACATATTGACAGGGGGGGCTACACCTTC; v_gene: TRBV4-2; j_gene: TRBJ1-2; abundance: -; d_gene: TRBD1; len: 13
CDR3aa: CATSDQNTDTQYF; CDR3nt: TGTGCCACCAGTGACCAGAACACAGATACGCAGTATTTT; v_gene: TRBV24-1; j_gene: TRBJ2-3; abundance: few; d_gene: -; len: 13
CDR3aa: CASSFTRTSGEQTQYF; CDR3nt: TGTGCCAGCAGCTTTACAAGGACTAGCGGGGAACAGACCCAGTACTTC; v_gene: TRBV7-2; j_gene: TRBJ2-5; abundance: few; d_gene: TRBD2; len: 16
CDR3aa: CASSPGLANNEQFF; CDR3nt: TGTGCCAGCAGTCCCGGTCTAGCAAACAATGAGCAGTTCTTC; v_gene: TRBV6-2/TRBV6-3; j_gene: TRBJ2-1; abundance: many; d_gene: -; len: 14
CDR3aa: CASRPRTSVGDTQYF; CDR3nt: TGTGCCAGCAGACCGAGGACTAGCGTCGGCGATACGCAGTATTTT; v_gene: TRBV6-2/TRBV6-3; j_gene: TRBJ2-3; abundance: -; d_gene: TRBD2; len: 15
CDR3aa: CASSQSRDRGYQPQHF; CDR3nt: TGTGCCAGCAGCCAAAGTCGAGACAGGGGGTATCAGCCCCAGCATTTT; v_gene: TRBV3-1; j_gene: TRBJ1-5; abundance: -; d_gene: TRBD1; len: 16